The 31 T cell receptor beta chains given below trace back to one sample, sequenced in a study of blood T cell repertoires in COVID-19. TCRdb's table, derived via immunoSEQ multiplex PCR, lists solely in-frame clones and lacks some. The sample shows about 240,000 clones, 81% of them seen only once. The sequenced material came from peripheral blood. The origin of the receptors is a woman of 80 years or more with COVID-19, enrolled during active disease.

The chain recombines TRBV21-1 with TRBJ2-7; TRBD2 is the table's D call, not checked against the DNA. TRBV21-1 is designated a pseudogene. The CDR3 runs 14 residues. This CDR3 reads CASSKIEVSYEQYF. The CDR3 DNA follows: TGTGCCAGCAGCAAAATAGAAGTCTCCTACGAGCAGTACTTC.

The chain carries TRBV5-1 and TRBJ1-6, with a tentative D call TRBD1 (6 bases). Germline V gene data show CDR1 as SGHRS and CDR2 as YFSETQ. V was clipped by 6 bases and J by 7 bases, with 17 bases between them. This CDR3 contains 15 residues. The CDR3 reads CASKGYDRTNSPLHF. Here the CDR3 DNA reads TGCGCCAGCAAGGGGTATGACAGGACCAATTCACCCCTCCACTTT.

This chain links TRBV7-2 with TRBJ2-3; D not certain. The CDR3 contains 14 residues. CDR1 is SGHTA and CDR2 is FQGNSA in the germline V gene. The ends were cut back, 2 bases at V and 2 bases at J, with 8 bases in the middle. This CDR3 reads CASSLIPSTDTQYF. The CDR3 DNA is TGTGCCAGCAGCTTAATTCCTTCCACAGATACGCAGTATTTT.

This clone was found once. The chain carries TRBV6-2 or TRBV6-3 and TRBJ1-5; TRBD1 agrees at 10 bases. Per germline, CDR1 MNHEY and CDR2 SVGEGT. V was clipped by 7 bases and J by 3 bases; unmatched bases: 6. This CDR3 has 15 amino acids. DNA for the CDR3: TGTGCCAGCACCCCGGGACAGGGGTTCAATCAGCCCCAGCATTTT. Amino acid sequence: CASTPGQGFNQPQHF.

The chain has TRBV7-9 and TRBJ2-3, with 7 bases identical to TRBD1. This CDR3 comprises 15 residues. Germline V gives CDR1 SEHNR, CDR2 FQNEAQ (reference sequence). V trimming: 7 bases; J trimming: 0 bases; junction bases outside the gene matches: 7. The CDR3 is CASKIIQGSTDTQYF. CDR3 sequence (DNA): TGTGCCAGCAAGATTATACAGGGGAGCACAGATACGCAGTATTTT.

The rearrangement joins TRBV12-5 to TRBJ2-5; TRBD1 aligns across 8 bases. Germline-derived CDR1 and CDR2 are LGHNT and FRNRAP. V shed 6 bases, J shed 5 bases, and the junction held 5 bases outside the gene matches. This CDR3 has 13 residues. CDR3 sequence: CASGQTGDETQYF. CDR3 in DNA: TGTGCTAGTGGCCAGACAGGGGACGAGACCCAGTACTTC. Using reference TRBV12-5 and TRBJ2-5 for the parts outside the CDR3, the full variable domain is DARVTQTPRHKVTEMGQEVTMRCQPILGHNTVFWYRQTMMQGLELLAYFRNRAPLDDSGMPKDRFSAEMPDATLATLKIQPSEPRDSAVYFCASGQTGDETQYFGPGTRLLVL.

For the CDR3, the DNA is TGTGCCAGCACTCGTAGCGGTCAAGAGACCCAGTACTTC. Residues: CASTRSGQETQYF. The chain combines TRBV7-9 with TRBJ2-5, with TRBD2 as a possible D gene (6 bases). Germline loops: CDR1 SEHNR, CDR2 FQNEAQ (reference sequence). The CDR3 is 13 residues long. Trimming pared 7 bases from V and 2 bases from J, leaving 11 bases between.

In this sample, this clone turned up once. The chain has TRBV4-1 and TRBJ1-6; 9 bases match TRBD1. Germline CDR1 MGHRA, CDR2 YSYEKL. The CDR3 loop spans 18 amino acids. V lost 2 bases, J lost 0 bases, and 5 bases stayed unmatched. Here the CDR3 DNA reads TGCGCCAGCAGCCAAACCGGGACAGGGAGCTCCTATAATTCACCCCTCCACTTT. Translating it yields CASSQTGTGSSYNSPLHF.

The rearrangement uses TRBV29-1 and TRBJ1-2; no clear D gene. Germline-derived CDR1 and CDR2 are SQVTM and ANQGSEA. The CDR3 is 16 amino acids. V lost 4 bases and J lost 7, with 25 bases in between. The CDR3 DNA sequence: TGCAGCGTTGGCACCGCCGCGACCGCGGATTTTTTTGGCTACACCTTC. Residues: CSVGTAATADFFGYTF.

CDR3 sequence reads: CASSLAGGQAYNEQFF. CDR3 DNA: TGCGCCAGCAGCTTGGCCGGGGGACAGGCCTACAATGAGCAGTTCTTC. The chain uses TRBV5-1 and TRBJ2-1; TRBD1 matches 8 bases. V dropped 0 bases and J dropped 2; count of bases not matched to a gene: 4. The CDR3 runs to 16 residues. The germline CDR1 and CDR2 sequences are SGHRS and YFSETQ.

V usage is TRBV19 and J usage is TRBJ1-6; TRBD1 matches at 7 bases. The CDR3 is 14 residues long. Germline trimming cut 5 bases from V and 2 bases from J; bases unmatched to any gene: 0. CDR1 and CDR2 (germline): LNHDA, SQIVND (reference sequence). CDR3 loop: CASSGTAYNSPLHF. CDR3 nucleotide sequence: TGTGCCAGTAGTGGGACAGCCTATAATTCACCCCTCCACTTT.

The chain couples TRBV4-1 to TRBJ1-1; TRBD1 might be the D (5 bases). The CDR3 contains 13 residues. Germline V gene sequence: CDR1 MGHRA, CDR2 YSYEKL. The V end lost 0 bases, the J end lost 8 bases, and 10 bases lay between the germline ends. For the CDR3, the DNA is TGCGCCAGCAGCCAAGACAAAGGGGCGGAAGCTTTCTTT. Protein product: CASSQDKGAEAFF.

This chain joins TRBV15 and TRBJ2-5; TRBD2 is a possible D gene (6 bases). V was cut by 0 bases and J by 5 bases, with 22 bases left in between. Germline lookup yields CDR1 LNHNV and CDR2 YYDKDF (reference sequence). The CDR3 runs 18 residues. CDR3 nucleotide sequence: TGTGCCACCAGCAGAGAGGGACGACTAGGCGGAGGGGCTGAGACCCAGTACTTC. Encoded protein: CATSREGRLGGGAETQYF.

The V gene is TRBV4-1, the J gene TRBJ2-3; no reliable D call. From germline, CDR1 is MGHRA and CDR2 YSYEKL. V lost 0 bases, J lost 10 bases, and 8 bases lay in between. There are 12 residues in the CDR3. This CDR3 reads CASSQDLTAQYF. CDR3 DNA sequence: TGCGCCAGCAGCCAAGACTTAACTGCGCAGTATTTT.

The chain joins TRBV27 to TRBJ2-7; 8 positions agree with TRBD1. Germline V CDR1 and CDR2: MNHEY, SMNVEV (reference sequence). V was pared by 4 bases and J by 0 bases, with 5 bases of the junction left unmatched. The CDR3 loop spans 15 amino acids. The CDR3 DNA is TGTGCCAGCAGTTCCCCCGGGACAGGCTCCTACGAGCAGTACTTC. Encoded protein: CASSSPGTGSYEQYF.

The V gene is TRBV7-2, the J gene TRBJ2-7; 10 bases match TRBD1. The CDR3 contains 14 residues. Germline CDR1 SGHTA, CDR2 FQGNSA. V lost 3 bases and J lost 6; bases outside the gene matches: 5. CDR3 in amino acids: CASSFKTGGSEQYF. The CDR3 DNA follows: TGTGCCAGCAGCTTTAAGACAGGGGGCAGCGAGCAGTACTTC.

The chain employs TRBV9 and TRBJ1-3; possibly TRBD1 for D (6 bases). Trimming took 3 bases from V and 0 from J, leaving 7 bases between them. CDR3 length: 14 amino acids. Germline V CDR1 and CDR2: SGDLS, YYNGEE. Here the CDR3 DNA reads TGTGCCAGCAGCGCAGGGGCCTCTGGAAACACCATATATTTT. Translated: CASSAGASGNTIYF.

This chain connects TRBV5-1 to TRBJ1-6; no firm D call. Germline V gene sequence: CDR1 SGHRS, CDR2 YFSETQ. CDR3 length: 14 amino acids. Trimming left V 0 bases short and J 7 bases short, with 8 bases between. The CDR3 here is CASSLGRPNSPLHF. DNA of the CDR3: TGCGCCAGCAGCTTGGGCAGGCCGAATTCACCCCTCCACTTT.

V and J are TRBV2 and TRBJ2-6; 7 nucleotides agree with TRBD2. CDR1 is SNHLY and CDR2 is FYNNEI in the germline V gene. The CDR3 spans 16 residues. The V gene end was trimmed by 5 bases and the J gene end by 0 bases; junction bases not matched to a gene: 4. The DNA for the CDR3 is TGTGCCAGCAGTCAGGGAGGGTCCTCTGGGGCCAACGTCCTGACTTTC. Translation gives CASSQGGSSGANVLTF.

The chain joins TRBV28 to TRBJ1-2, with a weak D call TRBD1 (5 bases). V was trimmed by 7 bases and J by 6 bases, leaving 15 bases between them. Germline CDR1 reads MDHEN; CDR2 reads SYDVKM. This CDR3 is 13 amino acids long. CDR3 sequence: CASTLRQLDGYTF. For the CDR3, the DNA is TGTGCCAGCACCCTAAGACAGCTTGATGGCTACACCTTC.

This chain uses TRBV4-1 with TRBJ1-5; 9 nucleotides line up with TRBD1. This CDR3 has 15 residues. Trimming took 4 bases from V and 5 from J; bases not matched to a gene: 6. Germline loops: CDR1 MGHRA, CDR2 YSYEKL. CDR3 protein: CASSPGTGKYQPQHF. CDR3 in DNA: TGCGCCAGCAGCCCCGGGACAGGGAAGTATCAGCCCCAGCATTTT.

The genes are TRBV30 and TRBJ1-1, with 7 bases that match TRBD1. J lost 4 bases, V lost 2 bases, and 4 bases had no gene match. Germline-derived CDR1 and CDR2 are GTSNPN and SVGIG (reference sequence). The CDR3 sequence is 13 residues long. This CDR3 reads CAWSKGGGTEAFF. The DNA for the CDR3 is TGTGCCTGGAGTAAAGGGGGCGGCACTGAAGCTTTCTTT.

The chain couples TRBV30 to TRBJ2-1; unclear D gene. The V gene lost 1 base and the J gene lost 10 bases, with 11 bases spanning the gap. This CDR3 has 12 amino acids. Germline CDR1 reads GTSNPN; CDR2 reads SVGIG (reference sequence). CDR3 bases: TGTGCCTGGAGTGGGGCGTCCGGAGAGCAGTTCTTC. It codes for CAWSGASGEQFF.

The CDR3 region is CASNPRTGRDDTEAFF. In nucleotides, the CDR3 is TGTGCCAGCAATCCCCGGACGGGGAGAGATGACACTGAAGCTTTCTTT. The chain recombines TRBV27 with TRBJ1-1; D is ambiguous. Germline V gene lookup returns CDR1 MNHEY and CDR2 SMNVEV (reference sequence). With 7 bases removed from V and 3 bases from J, the gap between germline ends came to 21 bases. The CDR3 sequence is 16 residues long.

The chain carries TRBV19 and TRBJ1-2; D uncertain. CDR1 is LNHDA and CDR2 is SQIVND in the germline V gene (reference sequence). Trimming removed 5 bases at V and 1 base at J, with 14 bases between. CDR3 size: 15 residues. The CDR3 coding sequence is TGTGCCAGTAGTTCCCGGTACGCGGGTAACTATGGCTACACCTTC. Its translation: CASSSRYAGNYGYTF.

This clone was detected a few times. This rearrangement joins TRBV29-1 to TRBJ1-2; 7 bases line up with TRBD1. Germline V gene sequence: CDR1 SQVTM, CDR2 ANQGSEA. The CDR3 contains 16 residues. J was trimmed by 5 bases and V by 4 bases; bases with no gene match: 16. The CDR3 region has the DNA TGCAGCGTTGGAGCCTACGACAGGGAAGTTAGGTATGGCTACACCTTC. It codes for CSVGAYDREVRYGYTF.

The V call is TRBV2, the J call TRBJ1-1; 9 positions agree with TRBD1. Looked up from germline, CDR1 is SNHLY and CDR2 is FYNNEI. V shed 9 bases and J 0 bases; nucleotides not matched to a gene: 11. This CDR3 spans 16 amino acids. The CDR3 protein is CASIQGARRVNTEAFF. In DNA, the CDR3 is TGTGCCAGTATACAGGGGGCGCGCAGAGTGAACACTGAAGCTTTCTTT.

The CDR3 region has the DNA TGCAGTGCTAGTAGCCCGAACACTGAAGCTTTCTTT. Translating it yields CSASSPNTEAFF. The V gene is TRBV20-1, the J gene TRBJ1-1; D ambiguous. The germline gives CDR1 DFQATT, CDR2 SNEGSKA (reference sequence). The CDR3 consists of 12 residues. Trimming took off 3 bases at V and 1 base at J, with 6 bases between the two ends.

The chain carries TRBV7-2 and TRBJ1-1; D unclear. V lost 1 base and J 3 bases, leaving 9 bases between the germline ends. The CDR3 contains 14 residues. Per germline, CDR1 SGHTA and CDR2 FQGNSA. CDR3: CASSLGSRYTEAFF. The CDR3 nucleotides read TGTGCCAGCAGCTTAGGGAGTCGGTACACTGAAGCTTTCTTT. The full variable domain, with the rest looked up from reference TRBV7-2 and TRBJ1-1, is GAGVSQSPSNKVTEKGKDVELRCDPISGHTALYWYRQSLGQGLEFLIYFQGNSAPDKSGLPSDRFSAERTGGSVSTLTIQRTQQEDSAVYLCASSLGSRYTEAFFGQGTRLTVV.

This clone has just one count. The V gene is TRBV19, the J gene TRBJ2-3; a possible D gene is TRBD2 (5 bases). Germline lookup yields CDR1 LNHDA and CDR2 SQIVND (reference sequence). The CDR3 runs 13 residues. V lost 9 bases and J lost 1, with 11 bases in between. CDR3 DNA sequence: TGTGCCAGCCGGAACGGGGGCACAGATACGCAGTATTTT. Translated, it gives CASRNGGTDTQYF.

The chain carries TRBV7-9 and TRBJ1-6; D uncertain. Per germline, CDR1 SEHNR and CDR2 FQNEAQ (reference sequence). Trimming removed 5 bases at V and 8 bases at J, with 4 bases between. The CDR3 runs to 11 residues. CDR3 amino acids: CASSQDSPLHF. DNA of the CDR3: TGTGCCAGCAGCCAGGATTCACCCCTCCACTTT. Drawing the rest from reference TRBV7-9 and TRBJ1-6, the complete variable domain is DTGVSQNPRHKITKRGQNVTFRCDPISEHNRLYWYRQTLGQGPEFLTYFQNEAQLEKSRLLSDRFSAERPKGSFSTLEIQRTEQGDSAMYLCASSQDSPLHFGNGTRLTVT.